The 13 T cell receptor beta chains given below trace back to one sample, sequenced in a study of regulatory T cells in long-lasting Graves disease. The TCR beta library used iRepertoire HTBI primers with Arm-PCR amplification of CDR3. TCRdb recomputed calls from the multiplex PCR reads with MiXCR, one row per CDR3 protein. The sample includes 560,000 or so distinct CDR3 sequences, about 16% of them seen just once. Described time point: newly diagnosed GD, antithyroid drugs for less than 3 months. RNA from PBMCs was the source of the TCR library. The data were also submitted as part of a second study, on T cells in Graves' hyperthyroidism and ophthalmopathy.

The sequencing here drew on peripheral blood mononuclear cells (PBMCs), taken at new diagnosis, from a patient treated with antithyroid drugs. The receptors stem from a man aged 18 to 29 with Graves disease.

As to this clonotype: The CDR3 ends on some other residue instead of the conserved phenylalanine or tryptophan, so this is likely a read error. This chain uses TRBV19 with TRBJ2-2; D gene unclear. Looked up from germline, CDR1 is LNHDA and CDR2 is SQIVND (reference sequence). This CDR3 region has 13 residues. Trimming cost V 0 bases and J 2 bases, with 1 base left between them. CDR3 sequence: CASSIDNTGELFS. The CDR3 DNA is TGTGCCAGTAGTATAGATAACACCGGGGAGCTGTTTTCT.

This clonotype was detected only a few times. The genes are TRBV7-9 and TRBJ1-2; D is undetermined. The germline V gene has CDR1 SEHNR and CDR2 FQNEAQ (reference sequence). This CDR3 is built from 12 residues. The V gene lost 5 bases and the J gene lost 10 bases, with 14 bases spanning the gap. The CDR3 sequence is CASSQSASHYTF. CDR3 coding DNA: TGTGCCAGCAGCCAGTCGGCCTCCCACTACACCTTC. The full variable domain, in which reference TRBV7-9 and TRBJ1-2 provide the parts outside the CDR3, is DTGVSQNPRHKITKRGQNVTFRCDPISEHNRLYWYRQTLGQGPEFLTYFQNEAQLEKSRLLSDRFSAERPKGSFSTLEIQRTEQGDSAMYLCASSQSASHYTFGSGTRLTVV.

This clonotype occurred a few times. J is TRBJ1-5 and V is TRBV19; 8 nucleotides align to TRBD1. The germline V gene encodes CDR1 LNHDA and CDR2 SQIVND (reference sequence). The CDR3 sequence is 17 residues long. J lost 0 bases, V lost 5 bases, and 9 bases had no gene match. CDR3 DNA: TGTGCCAGTAGTTCCGGGACAGGAGCAAATAGCAATCAGCCCCAGCATTTT. It yields the protein CASSSGTGANSNQPQHF.

As for this clonotype: The CDR3 does not close with the conserved phenylalanine or tryptophan, likely indicating a read error. The limits of the CDR3 on the DNA are not certain, so only TCRdb's listed CDR3 is given. The CDR3 sequence is CASSGQMTSLVV. The chain has TRBV6-1 and TRBJ2-5. Germline V lookup: CDR1 MNHNS, CDR2 SASEGT. Both ends counted, the CDR3 spans 12 residues.

This clonotype was seen only a few times. This chain joins TRBV7-9 and TRBJ1-1; 12 nucleotides match TRBD1. The CDR3 is 15 residues long. Unmatched junction bases numbered 8, after V lost 5 bases and J lost 7 bases. Per germline, CDR1 SEHNR and CDR2 FQNEAQ (reference sequence). The CDR3 DNA reads as TGTGCCAGCAGCCCCCGGGACAGGGGGCTTGGTGAAGCTTTCTTT. Protein sequence: CASSPRDRGLGEAFF. The full variable domain, its missing parts supplied by reference TRBV7-9 and TRBJ1-1, is DTGVSQNPRHKITKRGQNVTFRCDPISEHNRLYWYRQTLGQGPEFLTYFQNEAQLEKSRLLSDRFSAERPKGSFSTLEIQRTEQGDSAMYLCASSPRDRGLGEAFFGQGTRLTVV.

This rearrangement joins TRBV19 to TRBJ2-7; 9 nucleotides agree with TRBD2. Germline V gene sequence: CDR1 LNHDA, CDR2 SQIVND (reference sequence). V was pared by 7 bases and J by 1 base, with 8 bases of the junction left unmatched. The CDR3 sequence is 15 residues long. CDR3 sequence reads: CASNPGLASSYEQYF. The CDR3 bases are TGTGCCAGTAACCCCGGACTAGCGAGTTCCTACGAGCAGTACTTC.

By sample share, this clonotype is medium-sized. The V gene is TRBV18, the J gene TRBJ2-7; D call uncertain. Germline-derived CDR1 and CDR2 are KGHSH and LQKENI. The CDR3 extends over 14 amino acids. Trimming pared 3 bases from V and 2 bases from J, leaving 11 bases between. The CDR3 region has the DNA TGTGCCAGCTCACCCGTCTCGACGGCCTACGAGCAGTACTTC. The encoded protein is CASSPVSTAYEQYF.

The chain uses TRBV28 and TRBJ1-5; possible D gene TRBD1, 5 bases. CDR1 and CDR2 (germline): MDHEN, SYDVKM. Trimming took off 6 bases at V and 7 bases at J, with 19 bases between the two ends. This CDR3 is built from 15 residues. CDR3 DNA: TGTGCCAGCAGACCTTCCCGGGGGGTTGGCCAGCCCCAGCATTTT. It specifies CASRPSRGVGQPQHF.

This clonotype has at least ten counts. The CDR3 sequence is CASSLTGATNEKLFF. The CDR3 coding sequence is TGTGCCAGCAGCCTGACAGGGGCCACTAATGAAAAACTGTTTTTT. The chain recombines TRBV3-1 with TRBJ1-4; 8 positions match TRBD1. Germline assignment: CDR1 LGHDT and CDR2 YNNKEL (reference sequence). V trimming: 4 bases; J trimming: 2 bases; junction bases outside the gene matches: 3. The CDR3 is made up of 15 amino acids.

This chain uses TRBV30 with TRBJ2-3; D not resolved. Trimming pared 0 bases from V and 0 bases from J, leaving 4 bases between. The CDR3 runs to 13 residues. Germline CDR1 and CDR2: GTSNPN and SVGIG (reference sequence). The CDR3 reads CAWSVPSTDTQYF. The CDR3 DNA reads as TGTGCCTGGAGTGTTCCTAGCACAGATACGCAGTATTTT.

This clonotype was seen ten or more times. The rearrangement uses TRBV7-9 and TRBJ2-7, with 7 bases matching TRBD1. Germline V gene lookup returns CDR1 SEHNR and CDR2 FQNEAQ (reference sequence). The CDR3 is 15 residues long. V shed 5 bases, J shed 2 bases, and the junction held 9 bases outside the gene matches. CDR3 bases: TGTGCCAGCAGCCCACGGACAGGTGAACCCTACGAGCAGTACTTC. This encodes CASSPRTGEPYEQYF.

This clonotype was counted only a few times. The chain uses TRBV30 and TRBJ2-1; 12 bases agree with TRBD2. V dropped 0 bases and J dropped 9; count of bases not matched to a gene: 6. The germline CDR1 and CDR2 sequences are GTSNPN and SVGIG (reference sequence). The CDR3 has 15 residues. The CDR3, as DNA: TGTGCCTGGAGTGTAATGGGACTAGCGGGCCCTGAGCAGTTCTTC. Translation gives CAWSVMGLAGPEQFF. The full variable domain, completed using reference TRBV30 and TRBJ2-1, is SQTIHQWPATLVQPVGSPLSLECTVEGTSNPNLYWYRQAAGRGLQLLFYSVGIGQISSEVPQNLSASRPQDRQFILSSKKLLLSDSGFYLCAWSVMGLAGPEQFFGPGTRLTVL.

The J gene is TRBJ2-7, the V gene TRBV20-1; TRBD1 aligns across 9 bases. The V gene end was trimmed by 0 bases and the J gene end by 4 bases; junction bases not matched to a gene: 7. The CDR3 is made up of 15 amino acids. Germline V lookup: CDR1 DFQATT, CDR2 SNEGSKA (reference sequence). The CDR3 reads CSARELGTGIYEQYF. CDR3 nucleotides: TGCAGTGCTAGAGAACTGGGGACAGGGATATACGAGCAGTACTTC.